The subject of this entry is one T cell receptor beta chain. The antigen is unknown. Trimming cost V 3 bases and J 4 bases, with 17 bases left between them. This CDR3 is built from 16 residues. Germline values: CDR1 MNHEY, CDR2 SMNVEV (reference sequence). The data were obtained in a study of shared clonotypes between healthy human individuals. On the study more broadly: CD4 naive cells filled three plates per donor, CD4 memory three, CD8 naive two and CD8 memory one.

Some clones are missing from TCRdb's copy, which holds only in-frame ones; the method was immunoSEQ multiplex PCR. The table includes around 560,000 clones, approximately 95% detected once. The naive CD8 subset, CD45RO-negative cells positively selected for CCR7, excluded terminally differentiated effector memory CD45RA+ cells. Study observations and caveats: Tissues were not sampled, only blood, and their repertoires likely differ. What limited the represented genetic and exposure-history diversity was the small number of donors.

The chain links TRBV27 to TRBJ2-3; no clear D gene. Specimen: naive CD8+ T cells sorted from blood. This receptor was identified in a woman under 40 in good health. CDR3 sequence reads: CASSLIGLLTPDTQYF. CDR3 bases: TGTGCCAGCAGTTTGATAGGATTATTAACCCCAGATACGCAGTATTTT.